This passage covers 10 T cell receptor beta chains from one sample sequenced in a study of blood T cell repertoires in COVID-19. Produced via immunoSEQ multiplex PCR; TCRdb's table is partial and in-frame only. In the table there are 35,000 to 45,000 clones, 70% to 90% of which are singletons. The sequencing sample was made of peripheral blood. Source of these receptors: a man between 40 and 49 years old with active COVID-19.

This chain links TRBV7-8 with TRBJ2-1, with a weak D call TRBD2 (6 bases). The germline V and J ends were trimmed by 5 bases and 1 base, with 9 bases remaining between them. Germline CDR1 and CDR2: SGHVS and FQNEAQ. The length of the CDR3 is 14 residues. CDR3 coding DNA: TGTGCCAGCAGCCCCGGGAGTTCCTACAATGAGCAGTTCTTC. Its protein product is CASSPGSSYNEQFF.

The rearrangement joins TRBV5-6 to TRBJ2-3; 8 bases are shared with TRBD2. This CDR3 has 14 amino acids. With 3 bases clipped from V and 4 bases from J, the junction kept 4 bases outside the gene matches. Germline V gene lookup returns CDR1 SGHDT and CDR2 YYEEEE. DNA for the CDR3: TGTGCCAGCAGCTCGACTAGCGTCGCAGATACGCAGTATTTT. This encodes CASSSTSVADTQYF.

V gene TRBV4-1 combines with J gene TRBJ2-1; no definite D call. The CDR3 is 15 residues long. V lost 1 base to trimming and J lost 6 bases, with 13 bases between them. The germline V gene has CDR1 MGHRA and CDR2 YSYEKL. CDR3 in amino acids: CASSQGSRTGNEQFF. The CDR3 DNA reads as TGCGCCAGCAGCCAAGGGTCAAGAACCGGCAATGAGCAGTTCTTC.

The genes are TRBV19 and TRBJ1-2, with D tentatively TRBD1 (5 bases). There are 13 residues in the CDR3. The germline V gene has CDR1 LNHDA and CDR2 SQIVND (reference sequence). The V gene lost 3 bases and the J gene lost 7 bases, with 12 bases spanning the gap. The CDR3 DNA follows: TGTGCCAGTAGTATTATTACAGGTGGTGGCTACACCTTC. It specifies CASSIITGGGYTF.

This sequence joins TRBV5-1 and TRBJ2-7; 10 positions match TRBD2. This CDR3 is built from 15 residues. Unmatched junction bases numbered 4, after V lost 3 bases and J lost 1 base. Germline V gives CDR1 SGHRS, CDR2 YFSETQ. In DNA, the CDR3 is TGCGCCAGCAGCTCTCTAGCGGGGGAGTCCTACGAGCAGTACTTC. This sequence encodes CASSSLAGESYEQYF.

This clone was detected once. V gene TRBV10-3 combines with J gene TRBJ2-7, with D unresolved. The CDR3 sequence is 16 residues long. The V gene lost 0 bases and the J gene lost 0 bases, with 12 bases spanning the gap. The germline V gene encodes CDR1 ENHRY and CDR2 SYGVKD. The CDR3 nucleotides read TGTGCCATCAGTGAGTCCTCGCCAGGTGGCTCCTACGAGCAGTACTTC. It translates to CAISESSPGGSYEQYF.

The chain combines TRBV30 with TRBJ2-3; the D gene is possibly TRBD2 (6 bases). Trimming took 3 bases from V and 7 from J, leaving 14 bases between them. Germline lookup yields CDR1 GTSNPN and CDR2 SVGIG (reference sequence). The CDR3 length is 13 residues. The CDR3 DNA is TGTGCCTGGAGCGGGAGCCCGCCCAATACGCAGTATTTT. This codes for CAWSGSPPNTQYF.

The chain carries TRBV9 and TRBJ2-7, with a possible D match to TRBD2 (6 bases). Deletions cut 0 bases from V and 3 bases from J, with 10 bases between. The CDR3 totals 14 residues. The V gene's germline CDR1 is SGDLS and CDR2 YYNGEE. DNA for the CDR3: TGTGCCAGCAGCGTAGGTGGAGGGGACTACGAGCAGTACTTC. Translation gives CASSVGGGDYEQYF.

The chain uses TRBV5-5 and TRBJ1-1, with 8 bases matching TRBD1. The CDR3 extends over 15 amino acids. Unmatched junction bases numbered 12, after V lost 5 bases and J lost 6 bases. Per the germline V gene, CDR1 is SGHKS and CDR2 is YYEKEE (reference sequence). The CDR3 nucleotides are TGTGCCAGCAGATTACAGGGGGTCTCCCACTCTGAAGCTTTCTTT. Translated, it gives CASRLQGVSHSEAFF.

This chain connects TRBV7-8 to TRBJ2-7; TRBD2 aligns across 9 bases. V lost 5 bases to trimming and J lost 5 bases; unmatched junction nucleotides: 13. Germline V gene data show CDR1 as SGHVS and CDR2 as FQNEAQ. The CDR3 spans 16 residues. The CDR3 coding sequence is TGTGCCAGCAGCCGGGGTAGCGGGAGTACTTCCCACGAGCAGTACTTC. Protein: CASSRGSGSTSHEQYF.